Each of the 19 T cell receptor beta chains below was sequenced from the same sample in a study of blood T cell repertoires in COVID-19. Here immunoSEQ multiplex PCR was the method, and the copy in TCRdb shows in-frame clones only, minus some. The data show over 200,000 clones, 80% to 95% seen once. The sample comprised peripheral blood. The receptors come from a man aged 55 to 69 with COVID-19, enrolled during active disease.

The chain has TRBV27 and TRBJ1-3; possible D gene TRBD1, 6 bases. With 8 bases removed from V and 3 bases from J, the gap between germline ends came to 11 bases. The CDR3 is made up of 13 amino acids. Per germline, CDR1 MNHEY and CDR2 SMNVEV (reference sequence). The CDR3 region has the DNA TGTGCCAGCCGGGAGGGGGGTGGAAACACCATATATTTT. This gives the protein CASREGGGNTIYF.

The J gene is TRBJ2-1, the V gene TRBV7-2, with 9 positions matching TRBD2. Germline V gene data show CDR1 as SGHTA and CDR2 as FQGNSA. The ends lost 8 bases at V and 5 bases at J; junction bases unmatched: 7. CDR3 size: 14 residues. The CDR3 reads CASQLAGLHNEQFF. CDR3 nucleotides: TGTGCCAGCCAACTAGCGGGCCTCCACAATGAGCAGTTCTTC.

The genes are TRBV4-1 and TRBJ1-4, with D perhaps matching TRBD1 (6 bases). The CDR3 extends over 14 amino acids. Germline CDR1 MGHRA, CDR2 YSYEKL. Trimming removed 4 bases from V and 8 bases from J, with 14 bases in between. CDR3 region: CASSLRQDREKLFF. CDR3 sequence (DNA): TGCGCCAGCAGCCTTCGACAGGATAGGGAAAAACTGTTTTTT.

This chain uses TRBV27 with TRBJ1-4; D not certain. The CDR3 is 12 amino acids. In germline, CDR1 is MNHEY, CDR2 SMNVEV (reference sequence). V dropped 5 bases and J dropped 8 bases, with 9 bases sitting between them. The CDR3 region is CASSAAGEKLFF. The CDR3 nucleotides are TGTGCCAGCAGTGCCGCGGGGGAAAAACTGTTTTTT.

The J gene is TRBJ2-1, the V gene TRBV6-5; 7 nucleotides match TRBD1. This CDR3 has 15 amino acids. The V gene end was trimmed by 2 bases and the J gene end by 8 bases; junction bases not matched to a gene: 9. The germline gives CDR1 MNHEY, CDR2 SVGAGI. CDR3 sequence reads: CASSYDRVRSDEQFF. CDR3 nucleotide sequence: TGTGCCAGCAGTTACGACAGGGTACGCTCGGATGAGCAGTTCTTC.

V usage is TRBV3-1 (or the pseudogene TRBV3-2) and J usage is TRBJ1-5, with TRBD1 as a possible D gene (6 bases). The CDR3 covers 14 residues. V was shortened by 4 bases and J by 6 bases, with 13 bases between the two germline ends. Germline-derived CDR1 and CDR2 are LGHDT and YNNKEL (reference sequence). The DNA of the CDR3 is TGTGCCAGCAGCCGAACAGGGTCCCCTCAGCCCCAGCATTTT. Protein product: CASSRTGSPQPQHF.

The J gene is TRBJ2-3, the V gene TRBV27; 13 nucleotides match TRBD2. V lost 4 bases, J lost 4 bases, and 14 bases stayed unmatched. The V gene's germline CDR1 is MNHEY and CDR2 SMNVEV (reference sequence). This CDR3 has 19 amino acids. The CDR3 reads CASSSQWTSGGALSDTQYF. CDR3 sequence (DNA): TGTGCCAGCAGTTCCCAATGGACTAGCGGGGGCGCTTTGTCAGATACGCAGTATTTT.

The V gene is TRBV28, the J gene TRBJ2-7; TRBD1 is a possible D gene (6 bases). Germline V CDR1 and CDR2: MDHEN, SYDVKM. V lost 8 bases and J lost 4, with 12 bases in between. This CDR3 region has 12 residues. In DNA, the CDR3 is TGTGCCAGCGGGTTACAGGGTTACGAGCAGTACTTC. Its protein product is CASGLQGYEQYF.

In this sample, this clone turned up once. This chain joins TRBV12-3 or TRBV12-4 and TRBJ1-1; 8 bases fit TRBD1. The J segment lost 3 bases and the V segment lost 6 bases, leaving 3 bases of the junction unmatched. The CDR3 extends over 13 amino acids. In DNA form, the CDR3 reads TGTGCCAGCAGGGACAGGGAGGACACTGAAGCTTTCTTT. Its translation is CASRDREDTEAFF.

The chain couples TRBV3-1 (or the pseudogene TRBV3-2) to TRBJ1-3; 8 nucleotides align to TRBD1. CDR1 and CDR2 from the germline V gene are LGHDT and YNNKEL (reference sequence). The CDR3 is 18 amino acids. V lost 1 base and J lost 0; bases outside the gene matches: 8. CDR3 DNA sequence: TGTGCCAGCAGCCAAGGTCCGGGACAGGCATACTCTGGAAACACCATATATTTT. Its protein product is CASSQGPGQAYSGNTIYF.

The CDR3 sequence is CASSLGGPSSTDTQYF. The CDR3 DNA reads TGTGCCAGCAGCTTGGGGGGGCCCTCTAGCACAGATACGCAGTATTTT. The chain is built from TRBV5-4 and TRBJ2-3; D might be TRBD1 (6 bases). CDR1 is SGHNT, CDR2 YYREEE, per germline (reference sequence). The CDR3 runs to 16 residues. With 0 bases removed from V and 0 bases from J, the gap between germline ends came to 11 bases. Full variable domain (remainder filled in from reference TRBV5-4 and TRBJ2-3): ETGVTQSPTHLIKTRGQQVTLRCSSQSGHNTVSWYQQALGQGPQFIFQYYREEENGRGNFPPRFSGLQFPNYSSELNVNALELDDSALYLCASSLGGPSSTDTQYFGPGTRLTVL.

V and J are TRBV7-8 and TRBJ1-5, with 10 bases lining up with TRBD1. Germline lookup yields CDR1 SGHVS and CDR2 FQNEAQ. The CDR3 has 18 residues. V was pared by 0 bases and J by 1 base, with 6 bases of the junction left unmatched. The CDR3, as DNA: TGTGCCAGCAGCTTAGCTAGACAGGGGGCGAGGAGCAATCAGCCCCAGCATTTT. Protein sequence: CASSLARQGARSNQPQHF.

This sequence joins TRBV5-5 and TRBJ2-1, with D uncertain. V was shortened by 0 bases and J by 9 bases, with 10 bases between the two germline ends. CDR1 and CDR2 (germline): SGHKS, YYEKEE (reference sequence). The CDR3 is 13 amino acids. The CDR3 DNA follows: TGTGCCAGCAGCTTGGGAGCCGGTATTGAGCAGTTCTTC. This translates into CASSLGAGIEQFF.

The table lists this clone with a count of one. The gene calls are TRBV6-5 and TRBJ2-7; 7 nucleotides line up with TRBD2. The CDR3 sequence is 13 residues long. V lost 6 bases to trimming and J lost 7 bases; unmatched junction nucleotides: 9. The germline CDR1 and CDR2 sequences are MNHEY and SVGAGI. Here the CDR3 reads CASSHAGGGEQYF. CDR3 DNA: TGTGCCAGCAGCCACGCAGGCGGGGGTGAGCAGTACTTC.

This chain's CDR3 is CASSRQGRNGELFF. CDR3 nucleotide sequence: TGTGCCAGCAGTCGACAGGGGAGAAACGGGGAGCTGTTTTTT. This chain uses TRBV6-5 with TRBJ2-2; 8 bases line up with TRBD1. The CDR3 spans 14 residues. The germline CDR1 and CDR2 sequences are MNHEY and SVGAGI. Germline trimming cut 5 bases from V and 7 bases from J; bases unmatched to any gene: 6.

Worth noting for this clone: At one end, the junction sequence differs from germline, possibly due to a read error. The CDR3 DNA sequence: TGTGCCTGGAGTGCGCCCGGCAGGACTGGCTTC. Translation gives CAWSAPGRTGF. The chain is built from TRBV30 and TRBJ2-7, with D perhaps matching TRBD2 (5 bases). Looked up from germline, CDR1 is GTSNPN and CDR2 is SVGIG (reference sequence). The CDR3 loop spans 11 amino acids. Variable domain in full (rest from reference TRBV30 and TRBJ2-7): SQTIHQWPATLVQPVGSPLSLECTVEGTSNPNLYWYRQAAGRGLQLLFYSVGIGQISSEVPQNLSASRPQDRQFILSSKKLLLSDSGFYLCAWSAPGRTGFGPGTRLTVT.

The chain combines TRBV9 with TRBJ1-4; 8 positions match TRBD1. CDR1 is SGDLS and CDR2 is YYNGEE in the germline V gene. J lost 8 bases, V lost 4 bases, and 13 bases had no gene match. This CDR3 has 16 amino acids. The DNA for the CDR3 is TGTGCCAGCAGCCCTCAGGGGGCAGGGATAAGAGAAAAACTGTTTTTT. Translation gives CASSPQGAGIREKLFF.

The rearrangement links TRBV9 to TRBJ2-7, with TRBD1 identical over 7 bases. From germline, CDR1 is SGDLS and CDR2 YYNGEE. Germline trimming cut 2 bases from V and 7 bases from J; bases unmatched to any gene: 9. This CDR3 has 14 amino acids. The CDR3 DNA is TGTGCCAGCAGCGTTTCGGACAGGATGGGAGAGCAGTACTTC. It specifies CASSVSDRMGEQYF.

This chain uses TRBV29-1 with TRBJ2-5, with a weak D call TRBD2 (5 bases). Trimming stripped 6 bases from V and 8 bases from J, with 13 bases between. Germline lookup yields CDR1 SQVTM and CDR2 ANQGSEA. CDR3 length: 11 residues. CDR3: CSVGLSNTQYF. The CDR3 DNA sequence: TGCAGCGTAGGACTTTCTAATACCCAGTACTTC.